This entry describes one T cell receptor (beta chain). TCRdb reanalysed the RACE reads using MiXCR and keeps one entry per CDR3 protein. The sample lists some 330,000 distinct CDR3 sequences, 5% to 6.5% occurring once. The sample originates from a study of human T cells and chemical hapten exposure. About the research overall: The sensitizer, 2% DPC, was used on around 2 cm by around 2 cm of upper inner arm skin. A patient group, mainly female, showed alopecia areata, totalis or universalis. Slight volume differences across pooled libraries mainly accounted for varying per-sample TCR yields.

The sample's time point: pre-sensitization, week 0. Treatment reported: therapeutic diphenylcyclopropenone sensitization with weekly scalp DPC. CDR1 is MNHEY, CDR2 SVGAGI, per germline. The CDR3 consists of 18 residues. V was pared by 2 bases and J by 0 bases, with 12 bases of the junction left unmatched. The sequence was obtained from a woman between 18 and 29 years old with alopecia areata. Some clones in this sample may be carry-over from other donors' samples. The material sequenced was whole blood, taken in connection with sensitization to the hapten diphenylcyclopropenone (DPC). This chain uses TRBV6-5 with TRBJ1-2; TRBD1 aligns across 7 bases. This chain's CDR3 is CASSYGPGQSPTNYGYTF. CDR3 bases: TGTGCCAGCAGTTACGGTCCGGGACAGTCCCCTACTAACTATGGCTACACCTTC.